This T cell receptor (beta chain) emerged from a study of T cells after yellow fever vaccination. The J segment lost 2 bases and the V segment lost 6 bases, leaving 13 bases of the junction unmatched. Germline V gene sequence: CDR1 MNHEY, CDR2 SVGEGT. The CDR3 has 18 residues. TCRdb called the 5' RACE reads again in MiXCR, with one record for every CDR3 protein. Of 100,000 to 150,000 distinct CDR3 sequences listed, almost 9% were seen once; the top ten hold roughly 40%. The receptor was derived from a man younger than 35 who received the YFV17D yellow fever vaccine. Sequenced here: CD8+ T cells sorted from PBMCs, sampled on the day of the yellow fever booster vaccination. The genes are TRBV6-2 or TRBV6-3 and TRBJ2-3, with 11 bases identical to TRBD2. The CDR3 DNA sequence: TGTGCCAGCAGAGGACCTAGCGGGGGGCCTTACTACACAGATACGCAGTATTTT. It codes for CASRGPSGGPYYTDTQYF.